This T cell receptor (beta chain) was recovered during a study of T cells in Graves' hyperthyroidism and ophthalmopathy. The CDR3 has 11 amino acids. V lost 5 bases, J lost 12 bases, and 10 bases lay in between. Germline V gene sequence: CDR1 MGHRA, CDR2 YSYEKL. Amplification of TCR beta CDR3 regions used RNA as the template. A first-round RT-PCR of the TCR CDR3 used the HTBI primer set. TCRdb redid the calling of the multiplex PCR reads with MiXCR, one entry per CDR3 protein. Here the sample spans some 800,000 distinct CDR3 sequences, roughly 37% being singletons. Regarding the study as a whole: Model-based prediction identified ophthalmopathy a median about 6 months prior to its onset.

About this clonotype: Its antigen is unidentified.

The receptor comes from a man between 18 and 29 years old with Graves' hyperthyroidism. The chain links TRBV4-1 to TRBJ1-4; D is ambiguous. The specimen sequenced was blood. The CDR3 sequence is CASSGSSQLFF. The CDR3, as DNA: TGCGCCAGCAGCGGGAGTTCTCAACTGTTTTTT.